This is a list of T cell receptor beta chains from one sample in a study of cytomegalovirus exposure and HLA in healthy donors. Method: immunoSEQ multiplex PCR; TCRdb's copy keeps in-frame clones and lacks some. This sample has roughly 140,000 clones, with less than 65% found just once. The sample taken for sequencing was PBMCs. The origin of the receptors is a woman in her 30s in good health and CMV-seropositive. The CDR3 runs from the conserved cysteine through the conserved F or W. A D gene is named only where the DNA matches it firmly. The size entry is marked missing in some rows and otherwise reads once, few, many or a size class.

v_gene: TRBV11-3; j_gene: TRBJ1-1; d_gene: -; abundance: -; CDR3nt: TGTGCCAGCAGCTTAGATCGGACGGGGGCTTTCTTT; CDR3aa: CASSLDRTGAFF
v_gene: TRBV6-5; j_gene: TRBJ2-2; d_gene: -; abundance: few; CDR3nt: TGTGCCAGCAGTTACTCGACCGGGGCCGGGGAGCTGTTTTTT; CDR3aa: CASSYSTGAGELFF
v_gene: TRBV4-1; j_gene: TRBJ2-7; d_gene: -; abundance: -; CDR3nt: TGCGCCAGCAGCCAGACCGGGACTGCCTCCTACGAGCAGTACTTC; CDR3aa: CASSQTGTASYEQYF
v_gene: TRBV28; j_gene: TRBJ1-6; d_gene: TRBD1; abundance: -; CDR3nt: TGTGCCAGCAGTTTAACAGGGGCCAGTTCCTATAATTCACCCCTCCACTTT; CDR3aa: CASSLTGASSYNSPLHF
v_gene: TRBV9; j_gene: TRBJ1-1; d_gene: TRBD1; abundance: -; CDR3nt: TGTGCCAGCAGCCCGACAGGGGGGGTTACTGAAGCTTTCTTT; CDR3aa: CASSPTGGVTEAFF
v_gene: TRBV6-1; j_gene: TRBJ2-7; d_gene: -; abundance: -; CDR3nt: TGTGCCAGCAGTGAGGAGTCGGGATATGGGCAGTACTTC; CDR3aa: CASSEESGYGQYF
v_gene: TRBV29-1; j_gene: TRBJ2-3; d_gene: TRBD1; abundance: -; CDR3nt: TGCAGCGTTGAAATAGGACAGGGGTTCACAGATACGCAGTATTTT; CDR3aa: CSVEIGQGFTDTQYF
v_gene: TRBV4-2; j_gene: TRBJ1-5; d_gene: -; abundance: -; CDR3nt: TGTGCCAGCAGCCAGGACGGACGGGGAGGCCAGCCCCAGCATTTT; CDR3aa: CASSQDGRGGQPQHF
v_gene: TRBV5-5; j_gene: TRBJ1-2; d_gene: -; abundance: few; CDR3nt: TGTGCCAGCAGCTTGAGACGGGAGGGGGTTGGCTACACCTTC; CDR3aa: CASSLRREGVGYTF
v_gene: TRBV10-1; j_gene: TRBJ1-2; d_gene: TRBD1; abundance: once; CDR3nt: TGCGCCAGCAGTGAGTCCCTGGGACAGGGGGCTGGTGGCTACACCTTC; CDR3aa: CASSESLGQGAGGYTF
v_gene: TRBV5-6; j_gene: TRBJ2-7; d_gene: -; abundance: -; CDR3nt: TGTGCCAGCAGCTTGGGAATGGGCACCTACGAGCAGTACTTC; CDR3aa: CASSLGMGTYEQYF
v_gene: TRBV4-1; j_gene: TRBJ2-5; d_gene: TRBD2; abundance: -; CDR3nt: TGCGCCAGCAGCCAAGAGGGGACTAGGCGGGAGACCCAGTACTTC; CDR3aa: CASSQEGTRRETQYF
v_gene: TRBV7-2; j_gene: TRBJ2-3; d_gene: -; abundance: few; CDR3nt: TGTGCCAGCAGCTTAGTGCGGCCCCTGCATACGCAGTATTTT; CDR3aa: CASSLVRPLHTQYF
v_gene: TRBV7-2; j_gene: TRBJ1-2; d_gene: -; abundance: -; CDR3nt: TGTGCCAGCACCTTGGGGGCAGCCACTAACTATGGCTACACCTTC; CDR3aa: CASTLGAATNYGYTF
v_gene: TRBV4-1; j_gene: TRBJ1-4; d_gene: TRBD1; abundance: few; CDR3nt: TGCGCCAGCAGCCGGGGACAGGGTGGAGAAAAACTGTTTTTT; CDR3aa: CASSRGQGGEKLFF
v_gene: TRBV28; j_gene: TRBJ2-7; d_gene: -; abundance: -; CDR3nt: TGTGCCAGCAGCCACACCTACGAGCAGTACTTC; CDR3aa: CASSHTYEQYF
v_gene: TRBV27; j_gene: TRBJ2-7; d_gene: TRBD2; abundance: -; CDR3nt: TGTGCCAGCAGTTCTCGACTAGCGGGGTTATACGAGCAGTACTTC; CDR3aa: CASSSRLAGLYEQYF
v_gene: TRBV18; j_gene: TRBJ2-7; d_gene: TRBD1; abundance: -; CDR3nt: TGTGCCAGCTCACCAGGGACAGGGACCGACGAGCAGTACTTC; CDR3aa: CASSPGTGTDEQYF
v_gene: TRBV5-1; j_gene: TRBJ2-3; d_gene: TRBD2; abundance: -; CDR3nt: TGCGCCAGCAGCTTGGGACTAGCGGAGAATACGCAGTATTTT; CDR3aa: CASSLGLAENTQYF
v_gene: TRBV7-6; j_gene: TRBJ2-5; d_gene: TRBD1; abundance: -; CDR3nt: TGTGCCAGCAGCTTGGGACAGGGGGTTGTGGAGACCCAGTACTTC; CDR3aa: CASSLGQGVVETQYF
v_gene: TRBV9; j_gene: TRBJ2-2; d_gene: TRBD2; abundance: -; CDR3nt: TGTGCCAGCAGCGGTCTAGCGGGAGGGGGCGGGGAGCTGTTTTTT; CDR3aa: CASSGLAGGGGELFF
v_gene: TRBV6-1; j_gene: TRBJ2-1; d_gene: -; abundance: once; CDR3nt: TGTGCCAGCAGTGTCGACAGTACCTACAATGAGCAGTTCTTC; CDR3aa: CASSVDSTYNEQFF
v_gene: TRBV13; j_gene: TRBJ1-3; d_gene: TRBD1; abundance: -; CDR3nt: TGTGCCAGCAGCGCGGGACAGGGGATTCTGCATTTT; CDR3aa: CASSAGQGILHF
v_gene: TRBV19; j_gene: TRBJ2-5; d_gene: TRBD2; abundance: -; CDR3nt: TGTGCCAGTAGCCGACTAGCGGGGTACCAAGAGACCCAGTACTTC; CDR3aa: CASSRLAGYQETQYF
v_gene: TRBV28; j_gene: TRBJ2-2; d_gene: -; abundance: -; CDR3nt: TGTGCCAGCAGGGGACCGCGGGACGACACCGGGGAGCTGTTTTTT; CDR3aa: CASRGPRDDTGELFF
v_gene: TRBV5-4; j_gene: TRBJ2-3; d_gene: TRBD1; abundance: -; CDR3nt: TGTGCCAGCAGCTCCGGGACAGGGAGCACAGATACGCAGTATTTT; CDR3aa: CASSSGTGSTDTQYF
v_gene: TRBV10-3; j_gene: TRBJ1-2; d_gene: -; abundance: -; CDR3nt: TGTGCCATTGGGGAGCGCTATGGCTACACCTTC; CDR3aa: CAIGERYGYTF
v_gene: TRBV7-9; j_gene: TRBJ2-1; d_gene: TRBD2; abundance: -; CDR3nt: TGTGCCAGCAGCTCCGGGACTAGCCCCTACAATGAGCAGTTCTTC; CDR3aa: CASSSGTSPYNEQFF
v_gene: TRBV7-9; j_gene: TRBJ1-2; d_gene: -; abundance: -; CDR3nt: TGTGCCAGCAGCCCCTCGAGAAGTTATGGCTACACCTTC; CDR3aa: CASSPSRSYGYTF
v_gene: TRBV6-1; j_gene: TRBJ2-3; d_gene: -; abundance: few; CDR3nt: TGTGCCAGCAGTGTGCAGGTCCGAGATACGCAGTATTTT; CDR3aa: CASSVQVRDTQYF
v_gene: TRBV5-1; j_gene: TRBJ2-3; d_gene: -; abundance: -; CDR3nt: TGCGCCAGCAGCTTCCAGGGTACAGATACGCAGTATTTT; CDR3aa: CASSFQGTDTQYF
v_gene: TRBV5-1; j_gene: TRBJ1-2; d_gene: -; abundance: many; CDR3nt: TGCGCCAGCAGCTTGGCGGGCGTCAGGAGGGGCTACACCTTC; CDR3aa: CASSLAGVRRGYTF
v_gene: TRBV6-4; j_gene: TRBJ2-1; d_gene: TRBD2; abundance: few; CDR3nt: TGTGCCAGCAGTACACTTCAAAGCGGGGGGGCGAATGAGCAGTTCTTC; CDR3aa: CASSTLQSGGANEQFF
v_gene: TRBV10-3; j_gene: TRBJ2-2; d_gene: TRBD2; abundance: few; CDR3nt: TGTGCCATCCGACAGCTCGGCGGGGGGGCCAGGAACACCGGGGAGCTGTTTTTT; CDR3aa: CAIRQLGGGARNTGELFF
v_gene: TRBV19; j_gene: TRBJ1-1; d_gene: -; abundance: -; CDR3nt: TGTGCCAGTTCCAACGACCAGGACAGAGAAGCTTTCTTT; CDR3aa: CASSNDQDREAFF
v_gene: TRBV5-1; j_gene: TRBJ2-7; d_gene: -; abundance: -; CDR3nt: TGCGCCAGCAGCTTGGCTCCCCCGACCGTCGGGTCCTACGAGCAGTACTTC; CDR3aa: CASSLAPPTVGSYEQYF
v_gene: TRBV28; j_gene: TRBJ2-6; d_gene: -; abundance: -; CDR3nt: TGTGCCAGCAGTTTGCTCGGTCGTAGCTCTGGGGCCAACGTCCTGACTTTC; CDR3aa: CASSLLGRSSGANVLTF
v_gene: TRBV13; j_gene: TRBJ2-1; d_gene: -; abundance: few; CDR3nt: TGTGCCAGCAGTTTACCAACAGAAAACAATGAGCAGTTCTTC; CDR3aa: CASSLPTENNEQFF
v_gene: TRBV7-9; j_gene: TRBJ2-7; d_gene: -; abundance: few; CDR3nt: TGTGCCAGCAGCTTCACAGGTCAATTTACCTACGAGCAGTACTTC; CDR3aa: CASSFTGQFTYEQYF
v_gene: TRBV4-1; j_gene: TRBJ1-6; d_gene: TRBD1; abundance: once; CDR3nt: TGCGCCAGTGAAGGGACAGGGGATTCACCCCTCCACTTT; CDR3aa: CASEGTGDSPLHF
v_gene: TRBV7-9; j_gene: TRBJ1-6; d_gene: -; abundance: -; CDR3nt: TGTGCCAGCAGCTTATGGCTGGGGGGGAATTCACCCCTCCACTTT; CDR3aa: CASSLWLGGNSPLHF
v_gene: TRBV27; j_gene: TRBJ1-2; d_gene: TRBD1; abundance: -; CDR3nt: TGTGCCAGCAGTTTCGACAGGGGCAGGGGCTACACCTTC; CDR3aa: CASSFDRGRGYTF
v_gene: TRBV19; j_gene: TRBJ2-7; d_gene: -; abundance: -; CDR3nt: TGTGCCAGTAGTATGGGCAGTTCCTACGAGCAGTACTTC; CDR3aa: CASSMGSSYEQYF
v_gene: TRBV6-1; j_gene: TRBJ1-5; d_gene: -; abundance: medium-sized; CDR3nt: TGTGCCAGCAGTGAAGGGGCAAATCAGCCCCAGCATTTT; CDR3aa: CASSEGANQPQHF
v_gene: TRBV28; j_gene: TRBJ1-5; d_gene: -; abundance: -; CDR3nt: TGTGCCAGCAGTCGATTACAGGGTTATGATCAGCCCCAGCATTTT; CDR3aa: CASSRLQGYDQPQHF
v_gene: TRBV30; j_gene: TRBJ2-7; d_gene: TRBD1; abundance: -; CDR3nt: TGTGCCTGGAGTGTACGGGTGACAGGGGGTAGGGAGCAGTACTTC; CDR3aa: CAWSVRVTGGREQYF
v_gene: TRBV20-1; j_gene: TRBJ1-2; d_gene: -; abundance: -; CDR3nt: TGCAGTGCTAAACAGGCTTATGGCTACACCTTC; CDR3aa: CSAKQAYGYTF
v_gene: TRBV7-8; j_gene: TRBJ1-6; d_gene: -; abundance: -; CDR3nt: TGTGCCAGCGGGCCATATCCCCTCCACTTT; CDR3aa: CASGPYPLHF
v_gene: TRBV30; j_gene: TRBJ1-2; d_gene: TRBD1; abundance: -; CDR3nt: TGTGCCTGGAGTGGAATTAAAAGACAGGGGCACTATGGCTACACCTTC; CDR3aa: CAWSGIKRQGHYGYTF
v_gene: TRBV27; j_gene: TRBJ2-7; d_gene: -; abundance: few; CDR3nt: TGTGCCAGCAGTTTATCGTTCGGGGGAAGGGAGCAGTACTTC; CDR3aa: CASSLSFGGREQYF
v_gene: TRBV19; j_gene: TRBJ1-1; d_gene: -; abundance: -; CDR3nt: TGTGCCAGTAGTCAGGATTTAGCTGAAGCTTTCTTT; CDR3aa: CASSQDLAEAFF
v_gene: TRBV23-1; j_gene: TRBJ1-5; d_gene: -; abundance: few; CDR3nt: TGCGCCAGCAGTCTTAGGAGTCAGCCCCAGCATTTT; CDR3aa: CASSLRSQPQHF
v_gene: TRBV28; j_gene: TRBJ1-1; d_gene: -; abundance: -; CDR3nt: TGTGCCAGCAGTTTGACCGTCGCGGGAGCTTTCTTT; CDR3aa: CASSLTVAGAFF
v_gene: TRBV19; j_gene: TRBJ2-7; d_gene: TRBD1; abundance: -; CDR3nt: TGTGCCAGTAGAAGGACAGGGGGCTACGAGCAGTACTTC; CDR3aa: CASRRTGGYEQYF
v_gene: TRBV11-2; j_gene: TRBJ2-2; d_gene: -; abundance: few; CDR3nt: TGTGCCAGCAGCATCGGGACTGTAACCACCGGGGAGCTGTTTTTT; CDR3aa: CASSIGTVTTGELFF